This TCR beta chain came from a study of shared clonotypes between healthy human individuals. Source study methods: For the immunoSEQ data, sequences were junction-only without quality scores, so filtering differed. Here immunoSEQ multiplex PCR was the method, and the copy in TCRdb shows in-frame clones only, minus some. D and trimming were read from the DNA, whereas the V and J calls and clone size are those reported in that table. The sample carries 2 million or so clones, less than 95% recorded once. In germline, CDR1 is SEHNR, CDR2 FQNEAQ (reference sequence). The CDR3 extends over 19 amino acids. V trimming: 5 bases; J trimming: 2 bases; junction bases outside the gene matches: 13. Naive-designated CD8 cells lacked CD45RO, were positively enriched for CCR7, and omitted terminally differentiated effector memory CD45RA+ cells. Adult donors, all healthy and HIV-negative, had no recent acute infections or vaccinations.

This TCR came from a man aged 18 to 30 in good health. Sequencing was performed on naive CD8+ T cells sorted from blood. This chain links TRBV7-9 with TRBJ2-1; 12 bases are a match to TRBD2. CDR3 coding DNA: TGTGCCAGCAGCCCCCACACGGGACTAGCGGGTGAAACCTACAATGAGCAGTTCTTC. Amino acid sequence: CASSPHTGLAGETYNEQFF.